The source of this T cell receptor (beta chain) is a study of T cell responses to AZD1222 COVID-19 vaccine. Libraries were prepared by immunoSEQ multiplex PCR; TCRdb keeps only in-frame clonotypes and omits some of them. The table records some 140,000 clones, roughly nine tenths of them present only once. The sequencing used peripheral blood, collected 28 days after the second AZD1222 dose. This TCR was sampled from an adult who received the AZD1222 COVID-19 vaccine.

The CDR3 DNA reads as TGTGCCAGCAGTCCATCGGGGGCGGGAGGCAATGAGCAGTTCTTC. The encoded protein is CASSPSGAGGNEQFF. The chain employs TRBV5-4 and TRBJ2-1, with 8 nucleotides matching TRBD2. Germline trimming cut 5 bases from V and 6 bases from J; bases unmatched to any gene: 10. The CDR3 is made up of 15 amino acids. CDR1 and CDR2 (germline): SGHNT, YYREEE (reference sequence).